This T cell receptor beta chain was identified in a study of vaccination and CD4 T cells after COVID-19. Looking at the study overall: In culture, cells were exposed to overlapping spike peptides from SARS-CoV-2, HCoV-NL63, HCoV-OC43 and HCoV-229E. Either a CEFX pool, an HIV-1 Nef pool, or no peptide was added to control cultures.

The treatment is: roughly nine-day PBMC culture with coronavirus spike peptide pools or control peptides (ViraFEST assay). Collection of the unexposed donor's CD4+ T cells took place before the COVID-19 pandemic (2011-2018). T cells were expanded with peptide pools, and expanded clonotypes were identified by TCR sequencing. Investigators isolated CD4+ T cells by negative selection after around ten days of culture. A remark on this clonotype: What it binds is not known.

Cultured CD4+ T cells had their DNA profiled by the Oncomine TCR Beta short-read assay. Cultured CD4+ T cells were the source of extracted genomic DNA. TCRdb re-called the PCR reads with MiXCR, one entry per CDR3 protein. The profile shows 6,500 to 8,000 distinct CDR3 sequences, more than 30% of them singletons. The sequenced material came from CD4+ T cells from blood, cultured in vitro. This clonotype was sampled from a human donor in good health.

The CDR3 region is CASSLSGITDTQYF. Here the CDR3 DNA reads TGTGCCAGCAGCTTATCAGGGATCACAGATACGCAGTATTTT. The V and J genes are TRBV7-9 and TRBJ2-3; D might be TRBD1 (5 bases). Germline V lookup: CDR1 SEHNR, CDR2 FQNEAQ (reference sequence). V shed 2 bases and J shed 2 bases, with 8 bases lying between them. The CDR3 sequence is 14 residues long.